What follows is one T cell receptor (beta chain) and its context. V lost 5 bases to trimming and J lost 5 bases; unmatched junction nucleotides: 3. The CDR3 is 13 residues long. Sequenced by immunoSEQ multiplex PCR; TCRdb stores in-frame clones only, minus some. The sample has under 250,000 clones, about four fifths seen once. The record originates from a study of blood T cell repertoires in COVID-19. The receptor's source is a man older than 75 with acute or convalescent COVID-19. The sequenced sample was peripheral blood. The chain carries TRBV12-3 or TRBV12-4 and TRBJ2-3; 8 positions match TRBD1. In nucleotides, the CDR3 is TGTGCCAGCAGTCCCACAGGGGGAGATACGCAGTATTTT. This encodes CASSPTGGDTQYF.